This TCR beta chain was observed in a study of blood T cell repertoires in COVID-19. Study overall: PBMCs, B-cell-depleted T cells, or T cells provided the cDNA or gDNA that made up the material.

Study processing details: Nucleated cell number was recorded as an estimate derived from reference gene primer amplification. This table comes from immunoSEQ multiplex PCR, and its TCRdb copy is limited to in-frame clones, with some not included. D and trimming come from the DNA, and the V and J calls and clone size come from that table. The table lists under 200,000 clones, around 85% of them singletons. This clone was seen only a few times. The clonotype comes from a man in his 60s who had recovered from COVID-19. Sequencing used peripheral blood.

In nucleotides, the CDR3 is TGTGCCTGGAGTCAGGCAGGAGGTCAGCCCCAGCATTTT. Amino acid sequence: CAWSQAGGQPQHF. This chain connects TRBV30 to TRBJ1-5, with D unresolved. Germline CDR1 and CDR2: GTSNPN and SVGIG (reference sequence). V was trimmed by 2 bases and J by 6 bases, leaving 11 bases between them. The length of the CDR3 is 13 residues.